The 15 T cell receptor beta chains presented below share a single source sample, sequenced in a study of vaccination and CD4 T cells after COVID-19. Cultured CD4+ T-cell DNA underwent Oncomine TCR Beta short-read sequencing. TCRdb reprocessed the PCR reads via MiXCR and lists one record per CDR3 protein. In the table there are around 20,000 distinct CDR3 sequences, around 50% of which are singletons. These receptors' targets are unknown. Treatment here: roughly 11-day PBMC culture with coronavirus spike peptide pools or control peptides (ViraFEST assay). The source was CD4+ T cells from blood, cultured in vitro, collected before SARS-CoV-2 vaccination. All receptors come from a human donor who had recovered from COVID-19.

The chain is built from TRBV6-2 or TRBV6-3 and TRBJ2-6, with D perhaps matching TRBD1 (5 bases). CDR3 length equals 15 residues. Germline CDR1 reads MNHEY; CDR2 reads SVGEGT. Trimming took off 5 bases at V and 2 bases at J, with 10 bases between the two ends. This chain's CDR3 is CASSPTDPGANVLTF. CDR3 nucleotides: TGTGCCAGCAGTCCGACAGATCCTGGGGCCAACGTCCTGACTTTC.

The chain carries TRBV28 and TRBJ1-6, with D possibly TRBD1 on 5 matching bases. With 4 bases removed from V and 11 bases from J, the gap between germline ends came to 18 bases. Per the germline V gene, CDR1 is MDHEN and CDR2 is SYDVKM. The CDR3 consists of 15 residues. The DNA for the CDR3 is TGTGCCAGCAGTTCGCCTTTGTCGGGGGGTCCACCCCTCCACTTT. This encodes CASSSPLSGGPPLHF.

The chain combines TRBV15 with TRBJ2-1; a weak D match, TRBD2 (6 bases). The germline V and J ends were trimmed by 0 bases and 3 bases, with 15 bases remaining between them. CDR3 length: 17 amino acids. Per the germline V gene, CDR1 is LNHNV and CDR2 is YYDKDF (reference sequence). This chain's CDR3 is CATSRDDRDSIYNEQFF. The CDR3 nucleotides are TGTGCCACCAGCAGAGATGACCGGGACTCGATCTACAATGAGCAGTTCTTC.

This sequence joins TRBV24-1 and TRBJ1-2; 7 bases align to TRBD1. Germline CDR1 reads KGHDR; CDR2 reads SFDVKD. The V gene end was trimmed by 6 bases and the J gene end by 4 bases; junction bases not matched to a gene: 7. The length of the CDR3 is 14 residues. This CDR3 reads CATSPGTASYGYTF. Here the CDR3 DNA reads TGTGCCACCAGTCCCGGGACAGCTTCCTATGGCTACACCTTC.

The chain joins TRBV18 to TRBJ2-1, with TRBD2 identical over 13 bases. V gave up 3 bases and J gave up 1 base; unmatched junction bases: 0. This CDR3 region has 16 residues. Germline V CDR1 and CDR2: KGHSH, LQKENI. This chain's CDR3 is CASSPTSGRSYNEQFF. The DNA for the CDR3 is TGTGCCAGCTCACCGACTAGCGGGAGGTCCTACAATGAGCAGTTCTTC.

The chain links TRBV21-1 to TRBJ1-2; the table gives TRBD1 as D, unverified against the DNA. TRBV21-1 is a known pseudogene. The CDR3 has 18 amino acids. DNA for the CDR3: TGTGCCAGCAGCGGGGGGGAGCCGGGACACCAAGATTTCTATGGCTACACCTTC. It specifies CASSGGEPGHQDFYGYTF.

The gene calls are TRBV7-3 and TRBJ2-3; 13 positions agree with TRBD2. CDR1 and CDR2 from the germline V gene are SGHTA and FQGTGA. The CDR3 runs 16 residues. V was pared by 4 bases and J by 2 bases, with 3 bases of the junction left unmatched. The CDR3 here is CASSSGTSGVTDTQYF. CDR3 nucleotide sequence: TGTGCCAGCAGCTCTGGGACTAGCGGGGTCACAGATACGCAGTATTTT.

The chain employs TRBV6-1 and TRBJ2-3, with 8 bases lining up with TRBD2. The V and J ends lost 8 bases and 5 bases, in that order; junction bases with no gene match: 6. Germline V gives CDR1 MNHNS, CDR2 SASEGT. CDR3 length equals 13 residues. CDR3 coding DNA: TGTGCCAGCGAAGCGGGAGAGGTAGATACGCAGTATTTT. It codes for CASEAGEVDTQYF.

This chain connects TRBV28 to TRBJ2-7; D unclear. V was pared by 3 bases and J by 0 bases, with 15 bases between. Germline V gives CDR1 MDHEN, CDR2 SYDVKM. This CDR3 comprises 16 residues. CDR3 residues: CASSLAFGSSSYEQYF. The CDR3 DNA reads TGTGCCAGCAGTTTGGCCTTCGGGTCTAGCTCCTACGAGCAGTACTTC. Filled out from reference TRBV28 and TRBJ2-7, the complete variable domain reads DVKVTQSSRYLVKRTGEKVFLECVQDMDHENMFWYRQDPGLGLRLIYFSYDVKMKEKGDIPEGYSVSREKKERFSLILESASTNQTSMYLCASSLAFGSSSYEQYFGPGTRLTVT.

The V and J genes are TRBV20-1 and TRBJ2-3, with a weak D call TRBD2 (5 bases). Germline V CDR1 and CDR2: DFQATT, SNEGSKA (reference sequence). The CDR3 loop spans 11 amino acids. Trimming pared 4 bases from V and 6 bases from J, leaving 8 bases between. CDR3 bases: TGCAGTGCTAAGAAGCGGGATACGCAGTATTTT. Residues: CSAKKRDTQYF.

Written as DNA, the CDR3 is TGTGCCAGCCTGACTAGCGGGAGATCAAGCTCCTACAATGAGCAGTTCTTC. Protein product: CASLTSGRSSSYNEQFF. This chain connects TRBV6-2 or TRBV6-3 to TRBJ2-1; TRBD2 aligns across 12 bases. Trimming cost V 8 bases and J 0 bases; bases outside gene matches: 8. Germline V lookup: CDR1 MNHEY, CDR2 SVGEGT. The CDR3 covers 17 residues.

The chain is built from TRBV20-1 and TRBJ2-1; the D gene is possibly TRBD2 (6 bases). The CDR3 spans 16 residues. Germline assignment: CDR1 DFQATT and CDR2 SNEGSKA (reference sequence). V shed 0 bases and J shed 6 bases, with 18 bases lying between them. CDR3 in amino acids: CSAREQRGNRGNEQFF. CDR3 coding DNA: TGCAGTGCTAGAGAGCAACGGGGGAATCGGGGCAATGAGCAGTTCTTC.

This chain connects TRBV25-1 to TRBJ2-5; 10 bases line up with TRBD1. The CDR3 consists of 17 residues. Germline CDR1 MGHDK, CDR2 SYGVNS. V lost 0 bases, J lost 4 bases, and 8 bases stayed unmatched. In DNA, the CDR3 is TGTGCCAGCAGTGAATATTCGAGGGACAGGGGTCGAGAGACCCAGTACTTC. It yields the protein CASSEYSRDRGRETQYF.

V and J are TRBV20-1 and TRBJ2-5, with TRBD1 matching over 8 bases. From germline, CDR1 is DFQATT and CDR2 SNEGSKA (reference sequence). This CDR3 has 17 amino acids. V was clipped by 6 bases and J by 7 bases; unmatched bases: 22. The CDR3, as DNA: TGCAGTGCGCCCACTGGGGACAGGAGTACGCTCGAGGTGACCCAGTACTTC. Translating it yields CSAPTGDRSTLEVTQYF.

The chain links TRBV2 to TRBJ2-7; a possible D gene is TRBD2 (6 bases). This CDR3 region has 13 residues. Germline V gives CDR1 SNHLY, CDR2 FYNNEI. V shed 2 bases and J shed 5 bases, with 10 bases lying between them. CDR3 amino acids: CASSERRGNEQYF. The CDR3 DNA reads TGTGCCAGCAGTGAACGGAGGGGTAACGAGCAGTACTTC. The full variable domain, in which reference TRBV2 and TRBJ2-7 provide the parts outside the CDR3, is EPEVTQTPSHQVTQMGQEVILRCVPISNHLYFYWYRQILGQKVEFLVSFYNNEISEKSEIFDDQFSVERPDGSNFTLKIRSTKLEDSAMYFCASSERRGNEQYFGPGTRLTVT.